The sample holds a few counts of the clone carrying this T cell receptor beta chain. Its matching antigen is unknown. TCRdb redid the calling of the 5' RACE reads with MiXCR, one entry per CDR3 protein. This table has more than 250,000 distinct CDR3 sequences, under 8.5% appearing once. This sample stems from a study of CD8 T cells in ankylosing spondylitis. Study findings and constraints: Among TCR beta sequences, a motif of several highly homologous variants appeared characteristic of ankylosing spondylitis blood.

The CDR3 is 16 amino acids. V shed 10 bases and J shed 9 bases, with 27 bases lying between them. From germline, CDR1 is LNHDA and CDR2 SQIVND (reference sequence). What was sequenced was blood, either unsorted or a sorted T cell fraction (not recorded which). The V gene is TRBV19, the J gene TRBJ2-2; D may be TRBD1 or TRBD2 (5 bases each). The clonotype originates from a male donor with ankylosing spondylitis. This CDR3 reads CATTLAQGFPSRELFF. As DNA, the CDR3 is TGTGCCACCACTTTGGCCCAGGGATTTCCTAGCAGGGAGCTGTTTTTT.